This T cell receptor (beta chain) was sequenced for a study of blood T cell repertoires in COVID-19. Sequencing used immunoSEQ multiplex PCR; TCRdb keeps in-frame clones, though not all of them. The sample holds roughly 37,000 clones, 70% to 80% seen once. The CDR3 loop spans 14 amino acids. Germline CDR1 is MDHEN and CDR2 is SYDVKM. J was trimmed by 7 bases and V by 6 bases; bases with no gene match: 9. The chain employs TRBV28 and TRBJ1-2; 9 nucleotides align to TRBD1. The TCR originated in a man between 60 and 75 years old with active COVID-19. Sample: peripheral blood. CDR3 nucleotides: TGTGCCAGCAGGGGGACAGGGCTTGACGGTGGCTACACCTTC. Its translation is CASRGTGLDGGYTF.